The T cell receptor beta chain under discussion was sequenced for a study of human T cells and chemical hapten exposure (dated by TCRdb to about 2021). With regard to the full study: For sensitization, 2% DPC in acetone was applied to a roughly 2 cm by roughly 2 cm area of upper inner arm skin. Patch testing on the upper back used Finn chambers containing 0.01% DPC, with scoring done after 6 days according to International Contact Dermatitis Research Group standards. Around 30 alopecia patients provided blood for TCR sequencing at one to four time points (pre-sensitization, 2, 6 and 24 weeks). Blood samples were taken from patients before sensitization (week 0) and at 2, 6 and about 24 weeks after DPC sensitization. Libraries were pooled for sequencing, and per-sample TCR yields varied mainly because of small differences in library volumes within the pool. Throughout the study period of 20 to 25 weeks, patients also received therapeutic DPC doses to the scalp every week. The patient cohort, mostly female, included alopecia areata with under or over 50% scalp involvement, alopecia totalis and alopecia universalis. The study tracked peripheral blood TCR repertoire changes in vivo during primary and secondary sensitization to the hapten diphenylcyclopropenone (DPC) in alopecia patients. Study-wide conclusions, independent of this receptor: Significantly more large CDR3 similarity clusters were formed by expanded TCRs than by pre-sensitization or healthy control sets, consistent with antigen-driven responses. All patients had alopecia, a presumed autoimmune disease, so their immune response might differ from that of healthy individuals. Patch test score correlated positively with the number of PT1 expanded TCRs, reaching significance at thresholds 8, 16 and 32 but not at 4. After repeated subsampling, the strength of the expansion versus patch-test correlation and the threshold at which it became significant changed. DPC sensitization did not change how many TCRs were above 1 in 1000 frequency, and no evidence was found of alterations in global repertoire structure.

Library construction relied on RACE. Sequenced on a NextSeq 500. During library preparation, unique molecular identifiers were attached to individual cDNA molecules so that TCRs could be counted in a quantitative, reproducible way. From each blood RNA sample, both TCR alpha and TCR beta chains were sequenced. For the original study's pipeline: The median number of TCRs per sample was 95,638, ranging from roughly 20,000 to 700,000. The Decombinator software suite was used to annotate the V, J and CDR3 of the TCR reads. To make PS versus PT1 abundance plots, every sample was subsampled to the same number of TCRs (28,000). TCRs were defined as expanded if absent before sensitization and observed at least eight times at the 2-week time point. TCRdb's own reprocessing of the public reads used fastp at Q25 and MiXCR and kept productive beta chains. Each CDR3 protein appears once, grouped with its most common genes and DNA. What appears here as the V and J calls and clone size reflects TCRdb's work, not the paper's. The sample profile shows roughly 380,000 distinct CDR3 sequences; 5.1% of them were found once. The biggest ten clones account for just over 2.5% of the sample.

This clonotype was counted at least ten times. The target of this receptor is not known. No clone much larger than this one lies a single base away; base qualities are absent. This specimen's time point label, per the study, means: pre-sensitization, week 0. The sample's treatment or condition label, in plain terms: therapeutic diphenylcyclopropenone sensitization with weekly scalp DPC. Blood at each patch-test visit was drawn before the patch test was applied. Patients were considered eligible if aged 18 to 70, diagnosed with alopecia and deemed suitable for DPC therapy, and patients were excluded if pregnant. Total RNA was extracted from unfractionated whole blood collected in Tempus Blood RNA tubes. Deletion took 0 bases off V and 5 bases off J, with a span of 10 bases between the germline ends. The germline V gene gives CDR1 as SQVTM and CDR2 as ANQGSEA. From the cysteine through the phenylalanine, the CDR3 covers 13 amino acids. CDR3 DNA is the only sequence kept; it has 39 bases, read in frame from the first base.

The sequence joins TRBV29-1 to TRBJ2-5, with a tentative D call of TRBD1 or TRBD2, each matching 5 bases. The receptor was isolated from a woman between 45 and 65 years old with alopecia areata. Some clones in this sample may be carry-over from other donors' samples. The sequencing here drew on whole blood, taken in connection with sensitization to the hapten diphenylcyclopropenone (DPC). The DNA reads as follows: TGCAGCGTTGAAGATGGTGAGGGGGAGACCCAGTACTTC. The resulting protein is CSVEDGEGETQYF.